What follows describes a single T cell receptor beta chain. These data belong to a study of blood T cell repertoires in COVID-19. For the study at large: The analysed material was cDNA or gDNA that came from T cells, B-cell-depleted T cells, or PBMCs.

Sequenced by immunoSEQ multiplex PCR; TCRdb stores in-frame clones only, minus some. The data hold 150,000 to 200,000 clones, with around 89% observed a single time. The length of the CDR3 is 17 residues. V lost 1 base, J lost 9 bases, and 14 bases stayed unmatched. The germline V gene encodes CDR1 LGHNA and CDR2 YNFKEQ. The cohort comprised adults aged about 18 to 100 years residing in about 25 US areas. In assigning cohorts, the study relied on participant-reported clinical history. All recovered Cohort 3 donors got two negative PCRs, got clearance, or saw symptom resolution. The J gene is TRBJ1-1, the V gene TRBV4-2; 10 bases are a match to TRBD1. Sequencing was done on a sample of PBMCs or T cells enriched from blood (not recorded which). The source of this sequence is a woman aged 45-65 years who had recovered from COVID-19. Written as DNA, the CDR3 is TGTGCCAGCAGCCAAGTCGGTGGGGAGGGACAGGGGTTGAAAGCTTTCTTT. Translated: CASSQVGGEGQGLKAFF.